This TCR beta chain was found in a study of radiotherapy plus CTLA-4 blockade in lung cancer. This clone is termed medium-sized (0.01 to 0.1%). Its antigen remains unknown. CDR3 size: 11 residues. Germline V CDR1 and CDR2: MNHNY, SVGAGI (reference sequence). V lost 5 bases to trimming and J lost 10 bases, with 11 bases between them. Clones were read by immunoSEQ multiplex PCR, and TCRdb kept only the in-frame ones, dropping some. The repertoire holds 56,000 or so clones, approximately 79% seen once, with 16% in the top ten. Study-level results: TCR clones originating in tumors grew in number in blood after radiotherapy plus ipilimumab.

The study gave focal radiation plus ipilimumab CTLA-4 blockade to patients with chemo-refractory metastatic non-small-cell lung cancer. The sequenced sample was peripheral blood, obtained from a patient treated with radiotherapy plus ipilimumab. The receptor was derived from a human donor with non-small cell lung cancer who had a complete response to radiotherapy plus ipilimumab. The V call is TRBV6-6, the J call TRBJ1-1, with a tentative D call TRBD1 (5 bases). The CDR3 DNA follows: TGTGCCAGCAGTAAAGACCAGGGAGCTTTCTTT. Translation gives CASSKDQGAFF.